Following are 21 T cell receptor beta chains from one sample sequenced in a study of T cell responses to AZD1222 COVID-19 vaccine. Measured with immunoSEQ multiplex PCR; TCRdb has only the in-frame clones, and not every one. The repertoire holds 130,000 to 150,000 clones, around 90% seen once, with over 1.5% in the top ten. Here the sequenced sample was peripheral blood, taken on day 0 of AZD1222 vaccination. Receptors were obtained from an adult in good health.

This clone was recorded only once. CDR3 loop: CASSLSVADGGFYNEQFF. Written as DNA, the CDR3 is TGTGCCAGCAGTTTATCTGTTGCGGACGGGGGATTCTACAATGAGCAGTTCTTC. J is TRBJ2-1 and V is TRBV27; tentative D call: TRBD2 (6 bases). CDR1 MNHEY and CDR2 SMNVEV come from the germline V gene (reference sequence). Trimming removed 0 bases at V and 3 bases at J, with 18 bases between. The CDR3 runs 18 residues.

V and J are TRBV3-1 (or the pseudogene TRBV3-2) and TRBJ2-2; D is ambiguous. V was pared by 2 bases and J by 9 bases, with 10 bases between. Germline V gives CDR1 LGHDT, CDR2 YNNKEL (reference sequence). This CDR3 has 13 amino acids. Here the CDR3 DNA reads TGTGCCAGCAGCCAAAGGTACCGACGGGAGCTGTTTTTT. It encodes CASSQRYRRELFF.

The table lists this clone with a count of one. V is TRBV27 and J is TRBJ2-3; no definite D call. The germline V gene encodes CDR1 MNHEY and CDR2 SMNVEV (reference sequence). CDR3 length: 12 residues. With 5 bases removed from V and 3 bases from J, the gap between germline ends came to 6 bases. CDR3 residues: CASSLGTDTQYF. The DNA of the CDR3 is TGTGCCAGCAGTCTTGGGACAGATACGCAGTATTTT.

The V gene is TRBV6-5, the J gene TRBJ1-4; TRBD1 aligns across 9 bases. Germline V CDR1 and CDR2: MNHEY, SVGAGI. The V and J ends lost 6 bases and 8 bases, in that order; junction bases with no gene match: 10. CDR3 size: 15 residues. The CDR3 spells CASRSTGQGSEKLFF. In DNA form, the CDR3 reads TGTGCCAGCAGGTCTACGGGACAGGGCTCCGAAAAACTGTTTTTT.

The V and J genes are TRBV5-1 and TRBJ1-2; 8 nucleotides match TRBD1. Germline V lookup: CDR1 SGHRS, CDR2 YFSETQ. The CDR3 runs to 15 residues. V gave up 4 bases and J gave up 4 bases; unmatched junction bases: 9. CDR3 nucleotide sequence: TGCGCCAGCAGCATGACGACAGGGGAGCCCTATGGCTACACCTTC. Translation gives CASSMTTGEPYGYTF.

This sequence joins TRBV12-1 and TRBJ2-5. TRBV12-1 has pseudogene status. This CDR3 spans 15 amino acids. This CDR3 reads CASSPPGGAQETQYF. CDR3 DNA: TGTGCCAGCAGCCCCCCAGGGGGGGCTCAAGAGACCCAGTACTTC.

The rearrangement joins TRBV18 to TRBJ1-1; D is perhaps TRBD1 (5 bases). The ends were cut back, 4 bases at V and 3 bases at J, with 12 bases in the middle. CDR3 size: 14 residues. Germline V CDR1 and CDR2: KGHSH, LQKENI. CDR3 in DNA: TGTGCCAGCTCACTACCCGGGACGGACACTGAAGCTTTCTTT. It translates to CASSLPGTDTEAFF.

This chain connects TRBV6-4 to TRBJ2-2; no clear D gene. CDR1 is MRHNA and CDR2 is SNTAGT in the germline V gene. The V end lost 6 bases, the J end lost 5 bases, and 7 bases lay between the germline ends. The CDR3 totals 12 residues. The CDR3 spells CASSHGTGELFF. In DNA form, the CDR3 reads TGTGCCAGCAGCCACGGGACCGGGGAGCTGTTTTTT.

A few counts support this clone. The CDR3, as DNA: TGTGCCAGCAGCTCCCGACACTCAGAAGCTTTCTTT. Protein: CASSSRHSEAFF. The rearrangement uses TRBV11-3 and TRBJ1-1; D remains unclear. The CDR3 is 12 amino acids. CDR1 SGHNT and CDR2 YENEEA come from the germline V gene. Trimming pared 4 bases from V and 8 bases from J, leaving 11 bases between.

The chain joins TRBV3-1 (or the pseudogene TRBV3-2) to TRBJ2-7, with D tentatively TRBD1 (6 bases). Looked up from germline, CDR1 is LGHDT and CDR2 is YNNKEL (reference sequence). The CDR3 is 11 residues long. The CDR3 loop is CAVGTTAEQYF. CDR3 bases: TGTGCAGTAGGGACAACCGCCGAGCAGTACTTC.

This sequence joins TRBV28 and TRBJ2-3, with 9 bases fitting TRBD2. CDR1 MDHEN and CDR2 SYDVKM come from the germline V gene. The junction had 8 bases not matched to a gene; V was cut back by 2 bases and J by 5 bases. This CDR3 has 16 amino acids. The CDR3 loop is CASSLVRGRVGDTQYF. In nucleotides, the CDR3 is TGTGCCAGCAGTTTAGTCCGCGGGAGGGTTGGAGATACGCAGTATTTT.

This chain links TRBV9 with TRBJ2-7; TRBD1 matches 10 bases. The V segment lost 0 bases and the J segment 3 bases; nucleotides outside the gene matches: 9. This CDR3 has 17 residues. Germline values: CDR1 SGDLS, CDR2 YYNGEE. CDR3 in amino acids: CASSVGPGQGTGYEQYF. The CDR3 nucleotides read TGTGCCAGCAGCGTAGGGCCGGGACAGGGGACGGGCTACGAGCAGTACTTC. Combining the CDR3 with reference TRBV9 and TRBJ2-7 gives the whole variable domain DSGVTQTPKHLITATGQRVTLRCSPRSGDLSVYWYQQSLDQGLQFLIQYYNGEERAKGNILERFSAQQFPDLHSELNLSSLELGDSALYFCASSVGPGQGTGYEQYFGPGTRLTVT.

This sequence joins TRBV5-1 and TRBJ1-1, with D unclear. The CDR3 sequence is 14 residues long. Trimming took 4 bases from V and 6 from J, leaving 16 bases between them. Germline V gene lookup returns CDR1 SGHRS and CDR2 YFSETQ. Here the CDR3 reads CASSEGPGNPEAFF. Here the CDR3 DNA reads TGCGCCAGCAGCGAAGGGCCGGGAAACCCTGAAGCTTTCTTT.

Here the CDR3 reads CASRVGDRGVWEQYF. CDR3 DNA: TGTGCCAGCCGCGTAGGGGACAGGGGTGTCTGGGAGCAGTACTTC. The rearrangement joins TRBV6-5 to TRBJ2-7; 10 nucleotides match TRBD1. Germline assignment: CDR1 MNHEY and CDR2 SVGAGI. The CDR3 runs to 15 residues. Unmatched junction bases numbered 14, after V lost 8 bases and J lost 7 bases.

This clone came up once. The chain employs TRBV7-3 and TRBJ1-1, with D hard to call. CDR3 size: 15 residues. CDR1 SGHTA and CDR2 FQGTGA come from the germline V gene. Deletions cut 0 bases from V and 2 bases from J, with 10 bases between. CDR3 in DNA: TGTGCCAGCAGCTTAACCGGGTGGAGCAACACTGAAGCTTTCTTT. Encoded protein: CASSLTGWSNTEAFF.

The V and J genes are TRBV7-9 and TRBJ2-1; 9 bases agree with TRBD2. The germline V gene encodes CDR1 SEHNR and CDR2 FQNEAQ (reference sequence). The trim removed 6 bases at V and 7 bases at J, leaving 16 bases unmatched. The CDR3 totals 17 residues. The CDR3 bases are TGTGCCAGCAGTTTAAGGACTAGCGTATATATCATGAATGAGCAGTTCTTC. Amino acids: CASSLRTSVYIMNEQFF.

The chain uses TRBV19 and TRBJ2-3, with TRBD2 matching 8 bases. This CDR3 has 16 amino acids. The junction had 7 bases not matched to a gene; V was cut back by 3 bases and J by 2 bases. Germline-derived CDR1 and CDR2 are LNHDA and SQIVND (reference sequence). The CDR3 reads CASSMGVAGHTDTQYF. For the CDR3, the DNA is TGTGCCAGTAGTATGGGAGTAGCGGGACACACAGATACGCAGTATTTT.

The V gene is TRBV7-2, the J gene TRBJ1-2; D may be TRBD1 (5 bases). Trimming shortened V by 1 base and J by 8 bases, and 23 bases separated the two germline ends. CDR1 and CDR2 (germline): SGHTA, FQGNSA. The CDR3 totals 17 residues. The chain's CDR3 is CASSLGYQRGIHHGYTF. Written as DNA, the CDR3 is TGTGCCAGCAGCTTAGGTTACCAGAGGGGCATACATCACGGCTACACCTTC.

This chain links TRBV18 with TRBJ1-2; a possible D gene is TRBD1 (6 bases). Germline V gene data show CDR1 as KGHSH and CDR2 as LQKENI. This CDR3 contains 14 residues. V was pared by 3 bases and J by 3 bases, with 11 bases between. The CDR3 nucleotides are TGTGCCAGCTCACCCATTACAGGGCACTATGGCTACACCTTC. As protein: CASSPITGHYGYTF.

The V and J genes are TRBV28 and TRBJ1-3; a weak D match, TRBD1 (5 bases). Germline CDR1 and CDR2: MDHEN and SYDVKM. V was cut by 5 bases and J by 0 bases, with 14 bases left in between. CDR3 length: 16 amino acids. The chain's CDR3 is CASSLLRGSSGNTIYF. The DNA for the CDR3 is TGTGCCAGCAGTCTATTAAGGGGCTCCTCTGGAAACACCATATATTTT.

In its sample, this clone was seen a few times. V is TRBV2 and J is TRBJ2-3; 10 bases fit TRBD1. V trimming: 9 bases; J trimming: 8 bases; junction bases outside the gene matches: 11. The V gene's germline CDR1 is SNHLY and CDR2 FYNNEI. This CDR3 has 14 amino acids. CDR3 bases: TGTGCCAGTCTCGGGACAGGGGAGGGAGGTACGCAGTATTTT. This sequence encodes CASLGTGEGGTQYF.